This T cell receptor (beta chain) was recorded in a study of shared clonotypes between healthy human individuals. Study conclusions and caveats: Although depth was large, rarefaction showed that sequencing of the sorted subsets was incomplete.

This CDR3 has 14 residues. From germline, CDR1 is LNHDA and CDR2 SQIVND (reference sequence). Trimming removed 4 bases from V and 5 bases from J; junction bases left unmatched: 3. Using immunoSEQ multiplex PCR, the repertoire was profiled, and TCRdb retains in-frame clones only, with some absent. Of about 1.5 million clones listed, 95% to 99% are singletons. As for this clone: Its antigen is not known.

Subsets obtained from CD4+ cells comprised CD45RA+ naive and CD45RA-negative memory cells. The V call is TRBV19, the J call TRBJ2-7; 12 bases line up with TRBD2. The sequence was obtained from a man aged 25-45 years in good health. Sequencing was carried out using naive CD4+ T cells sorted from blood. Stated subset: CD45RA+ positively selected. The CDR3 protein is CASSSGLAGNEQYF. The CDR3 coding sequence is TGTGCCAGTAGTAGTGGACTAGCGGGAAACGAGCAGTACTTC. The entire variable domain, with the rest obtained from reference TRBV19 and TRBJ2-7, is as follows: DGGITQSPKYLFRKEGQNVTLSCEQNLNHDAMYWYRQDPGQGLRLIYYSQIVNDFQKGDIAEGYSVSREKKESFPLTVTSAQKNPTAFYLCASSSGLAGNEQYFGPGTRLTVT.